These T cell receptor beta chains were read from a single sample in a study of cytomegalovirus exposure and HLA in healthy donors. This table comes from immunoSEQ multiplex PCR, and its TCRdb copy is limited to in-frame clones, with some not included. The profile shows about 200,000 clones, 65% to 80% of them singletons. Sequencing was done on a sample of PBMCs. These receptors all stem from a woman under 40 in good health and CMV-seropositive. CDR3s include the opening cysteine and the closing phenylalanine or tryptophan. A D gene is named only where the DNA matches it firmly. Clone size is not always given. Where it is, it says once, few, many or a class for expanded clones.

>TRBV7-2|.|.|TRBJ1-1
TGTGCCAGCAGCCAGCCAGGGCCCACTGAAGCTTTCTTT
CASSQPGPTEAFF
>TRBV30|once|.|TRBJ1-3
TGTGCCTGGAGTGGAACAGGAAACACCATATATTTT
CAWSGTGNTIYF
>TRBV6-1|once|TRBD2|TRBJ2-7
TGTGCCAGCAGTTTAGCGGGAGGTACCTACGAGCAGTACTTC
CASSLAGGTYEQYF
>TRBV14|.|TRBD1|TRBJ2-7
TGTGCCAGCAGCCAAAGGAGGACAGGGGGCGGAAAGGACGAGCAGTACTTC
CASSQRRTGGGKDEQYF
>TRBV7-2|.|TRBD1|TRBJ1-2
TGTGCCAGCAGCTTAACCGGGACAGGGAACTATGGCTACACCTTC
CASSLTGTGNYGYTF
>TRBV5-6|.|TRBD1|TRBJ1-2
TGTGCCAGCAGCTTTCGGACAGGGGGCAGGTATGGCTACACCTTC
CASSFRTGGRYGYTF
>TRBV11-3|.|TRBD1|TRBJ2-1
TGTGCCAGCAGCTTCGACAGGGGCCCCTACAATGAGCAGTTCTTC
CASSFDRGPYNEQFF
>TRBV6-6|few|.|TRBJ1-2
TGTGCCAGCAGTCCCGGACAGTTCGCTAACTATGGCTACACCTTC
CASSPGQFANYGYTF
>TRBV5-4|few|TRBD2|TRBJ2-3
TGTGCCAGCAGCCCCCTGACTAGCGGGAGGCGGGGACCAGATACGCAGTATTTT
CASSPLTSGRRGPDTQYF
>TRBV4-3|once|.|TRBJ1-2
TGCGCCAGCAGCCAACGACGGGGCACAGGGATCCTCTATGGCTACACCTTC
CASSQRRGTGILYGYTF
>TRBV11-3|few|.|TRBJ1-1
TGTGCCAGCAGCAGGACAGTAACGAACACTGAAGCTTTCTTT
CASSRTVTNTEAFF
>TRBV18|once|.|TRBJ2-6
TGTGCCAGCTCACCACTGGGCCGCTCTGGGGCCAACGTCCTGACTTTC
CASSPLGRSGANVLTF
>TRBV14|.|TRBD2|TRBJ2-3
TGTGCCAGCAGCCAACAGCGGGGAAGCACAGATACGCAGTATTTT
CASSQQRGSTDTQYF
>TRBV2|.|.|TRBJ1-2
TGTGCCAGCAGTGCTGGCCCAACGAACTATGGCTACACCTTC
CASSAGPTNYGYTF
>TRBV6-5|.|TRBD2|TRBJ2-3
TGTGCCACATCCGGGGGGGCCGATACGCAGTATTTT
CATSGGADTQYF
>TRBV6-6|.|.|TRBJ2-5
TGTGCCAGCAGCCCCCCACCCCGGAGTTTTTGGACCCAGTACTTC
CASSPPPRSFWTQYF
>TRBV4-1|.|TRBD1|TRBJ1-4
TGCGCCAGCAGCCAACAGGGGACAGGGGGCGGTGGTACTAATGAAAAACTGTTTTTT
CASSQQGTGGGGTNEKLFF
>TRBV29-1|.|TRBD2|TRBJ2-1
TGCAGCGTTGGAAACCTAGCGGGAGGCGGCAATGAGCAGTTCTTC
CSVGNLAGGGNEQFF
>TRBV7-8|.|TRBD2|TRBJ2-3
TGTGCCAGCTGGGGGACTAGCGGGAGTGCCTTAGACGTAGATACGCAGTATTTT
CASWGTSGSALDVDTQYF
>TRBV27|.|.|TRBJ2-5
TGTGCCAGCAGACTAGCTGGGATCCAAGAGACCCAGTACTTC
CASRLAGIQETQYF
>TRBV6-6|.|.|TRBJ2-7
TGTGCCAGCAGTTACGCGCAGGGTAGGTCCTACGAGCAGTACTTC
CASSYAQGRSYEQYF
>TRBV9|.|TRBD1|TRBJ1-2
TGTGCCAGCAGCCCTACAGAAGGGGGCTCTAATGGCTACACCTTC
CASSPTEGGSNGYTF
>TRBV7-2|once|.|TRBJ2-4
TGTGCCAGCAGCGTGACAGGGGAGGGAAACATTCAGTACTTC
CASSVTGEGNIQYF
>TRBV6-5|.|TRBD1|TRBJ1-1
TGTGCCAGCAGTCCCCTGGACAGGGGCACTGAAGCCTTCTTT
CASSPLDRGTEAFF
>TRBV29-1|.|.|TRBJ2-2
TGCAGCGTTGCTCGGGAGTTGGACACCGGGGAGCTGTTTTTT
CSVARELDTGELFF
>TRBV2|.|.|TRBJ1-2
TGTGCCAGCAGTCTAGGAAAGGGGTCTGGCTACACCTTC
CASSLGKGSGYTF
>TRBV4-1|.|TRBD2|TRBJ2-2
TGCGCCAGCAGCCAAGGGTGGGCGGGGGATCGGAACACCGGGGAGCTGTTTTTT
CASSQGWAGDRNTGELFF
>TRBV27|.|.|TRBJ2-5
TGTGCCAGCAGTTTATCCGGGGATTTAGGGGGATGGCAAGAGACCCAGTACTTC
CASSLSGDLGGWQETQYF
>TRBV6-5|.|TRBD2|TRBJ2-5
TGTGCCAGCAGTTCCCTAGCGGGGGGGCTCGAGACCCAGTACTTC
CASSSLAGGLETQYF
>TRBV2|.|TRBD1|TRBJ2-4
TGTGCCAGCAGTGAAGCTGGACAGGGGCCCGACCTAGCCAAAAACATTCAGTACTTC
CASSEAGQGPDLAKNIQYF